Sequencing of this T cell receptor (beta chain) was carried out in a study of blood T cell repertoires in COVID-19. In the study overall: Samples of COVID-19 (acute and convalescent) were obtained from the United States, Italy and Spain.

The CDR3 contains 19 residues. The germline CDR1 and CDR2 sequences are LGHNA and YNFKEQ. V lost 0 bases, J lost 4 bases, and 16 bases stayed unmatched. Produced via immunoSEQ multiplex PCR; TCRdb's table is partial and in-frame only. The sample lists about 220,000 clones, 84% seen once, with 2% to 2.5% in the top ten. In this sample, this clone turned up a few times. The gene calls are TRBV4-2 and TRBJ2-7, with 9 nucleotides matching TRBD2. The sample comprised peripheral blood. The TCR sequence derives from a woman aged 60-75 years with acute or convalescent COVID-19. The CDR3 coding sequence is TGTGCCAGCAGCCAAGATTTTGATTCCCTTGCGGGGGGGATTTACGAGCAGTACTTC. It specifies CASSQDFDSLAGGIYEQYF.